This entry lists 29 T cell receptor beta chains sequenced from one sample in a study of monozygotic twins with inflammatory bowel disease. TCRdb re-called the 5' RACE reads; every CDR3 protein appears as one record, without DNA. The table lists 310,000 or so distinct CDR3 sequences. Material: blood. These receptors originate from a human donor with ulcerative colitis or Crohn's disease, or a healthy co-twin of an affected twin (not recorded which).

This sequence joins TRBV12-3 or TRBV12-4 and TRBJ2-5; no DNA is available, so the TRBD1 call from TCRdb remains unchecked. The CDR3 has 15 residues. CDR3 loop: CASSLSGGPRETQYF.

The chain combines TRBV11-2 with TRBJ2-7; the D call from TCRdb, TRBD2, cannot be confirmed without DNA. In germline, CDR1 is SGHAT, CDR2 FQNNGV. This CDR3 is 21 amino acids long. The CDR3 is CASSLVFLRASGGPPINEQYF.

The CDR3 is CASSSAGQASWIWPQHF. This chain joins TRBV28 and TRBJ1-5; as DNA is missing, the TRBD1 call by TCRdb cannot be tested. In germline, CDR1 is MDHEN, CDR2 SYDVKM. The CDR3 totals 17 residues.

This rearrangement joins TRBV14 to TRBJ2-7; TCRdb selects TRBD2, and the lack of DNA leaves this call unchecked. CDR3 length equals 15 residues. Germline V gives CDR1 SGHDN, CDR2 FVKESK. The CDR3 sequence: CASSLRAGGFYEQYF. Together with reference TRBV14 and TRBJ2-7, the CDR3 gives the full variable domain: EAGVTQFPSHSVIEKGQTVTLRCDPISGHDNLYWYRRVMGKEIKFLLHFVKESKQDESGMPNNRFLAERTGGTYSTLKVQPAELEDSGVYFCASSLRAGGFYEQYFGPGTRLTVT.

The CDR3 loop is CASSLGAGATRYEQFF. This chain links TRBV7-6 with TRBJ2-1; the TRBD1 assignment by TCRdb is unverifiable without DNA. Germline V lookup: CDR1 SGHVS, CDR2 FNYEAQ. The CDR3 sequence is 16 residues long.

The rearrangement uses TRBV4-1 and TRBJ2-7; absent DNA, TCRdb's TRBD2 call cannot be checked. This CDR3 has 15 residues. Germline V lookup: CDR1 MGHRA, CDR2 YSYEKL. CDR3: CASSQDRTRTYEQYF.

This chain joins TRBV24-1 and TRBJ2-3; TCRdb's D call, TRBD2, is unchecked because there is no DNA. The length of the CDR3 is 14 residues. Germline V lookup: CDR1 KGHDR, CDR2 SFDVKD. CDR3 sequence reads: CATTVGPKTDTQYF.

CDR3 region: CSATLWGQGKRNSPLHF. V is TRBV20-1 and J is TRBJ1-6; TCRdb's D call, TRBD1, is unchecked because there is no DNA. The CDR3 totals 17 residues. Germline values: CDR1 DFQATT, CDR2 SNEGSKA (reference sequence).

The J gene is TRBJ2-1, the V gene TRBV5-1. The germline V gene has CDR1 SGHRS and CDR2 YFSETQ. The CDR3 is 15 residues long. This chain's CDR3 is CASSLGQSLYNEQFF.

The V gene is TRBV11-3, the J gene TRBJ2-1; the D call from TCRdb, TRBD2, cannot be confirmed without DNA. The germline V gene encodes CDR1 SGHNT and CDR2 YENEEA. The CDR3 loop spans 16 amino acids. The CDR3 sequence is CASSSGMGLADNEQFF. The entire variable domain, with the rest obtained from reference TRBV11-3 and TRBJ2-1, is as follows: EAGVVQSPRYKIIEKKQPVAFWCNPISGHNTLYWYLQNLGQGPELLIRYENEEAVDDSQLPKDRFSAERLKGVDSTLKIQPAELGDSAVYLCASSSGMGLADNEQFFGPGTRLTVL.

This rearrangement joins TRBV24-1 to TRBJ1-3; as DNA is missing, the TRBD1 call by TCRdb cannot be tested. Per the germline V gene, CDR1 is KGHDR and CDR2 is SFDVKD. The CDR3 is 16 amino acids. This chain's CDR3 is CATSDSRVVGGNTIYF.

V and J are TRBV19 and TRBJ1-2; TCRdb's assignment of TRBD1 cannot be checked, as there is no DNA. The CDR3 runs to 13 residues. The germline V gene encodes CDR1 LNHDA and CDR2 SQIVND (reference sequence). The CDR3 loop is CASRTGQGYGYTF. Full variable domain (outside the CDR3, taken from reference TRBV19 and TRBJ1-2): DGGITQSPKYLFRKEGQNVTLSCEQNLNHDAMYWYRQDPGQGLRLIYYSQIVNDFQKGDIAEGYSVSREKKESFPLTVTSAQKNPTAFYLCASRTGQGYGYTFGSGTRLTVV.

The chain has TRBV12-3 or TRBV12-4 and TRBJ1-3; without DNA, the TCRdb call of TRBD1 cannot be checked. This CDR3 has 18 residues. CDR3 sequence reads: CASSLWPGVKSSGNTIYF.

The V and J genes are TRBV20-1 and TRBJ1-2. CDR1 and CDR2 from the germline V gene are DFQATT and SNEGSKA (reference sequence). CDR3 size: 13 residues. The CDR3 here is CSAGGALVYGYTF.

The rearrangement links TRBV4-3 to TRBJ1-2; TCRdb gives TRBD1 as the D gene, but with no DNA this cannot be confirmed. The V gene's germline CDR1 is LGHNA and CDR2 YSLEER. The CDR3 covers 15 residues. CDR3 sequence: CASSQAVEPPYGYTF.

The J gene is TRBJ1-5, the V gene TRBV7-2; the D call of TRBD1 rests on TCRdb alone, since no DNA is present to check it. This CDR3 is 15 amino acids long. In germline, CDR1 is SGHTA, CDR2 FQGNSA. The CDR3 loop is CASSSTGDSNQPQHF.

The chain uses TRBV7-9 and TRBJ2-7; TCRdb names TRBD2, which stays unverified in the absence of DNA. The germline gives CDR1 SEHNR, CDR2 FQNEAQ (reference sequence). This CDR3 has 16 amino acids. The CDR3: CASSFGLGTSGREQYF.

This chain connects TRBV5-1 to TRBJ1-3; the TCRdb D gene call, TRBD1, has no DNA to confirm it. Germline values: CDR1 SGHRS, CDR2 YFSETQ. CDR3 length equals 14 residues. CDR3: CASSYPGTGNTIYF.

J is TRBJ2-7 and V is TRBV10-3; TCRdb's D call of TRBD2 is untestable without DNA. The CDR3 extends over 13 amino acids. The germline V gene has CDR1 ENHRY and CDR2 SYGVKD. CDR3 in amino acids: CAIGSGRLYEQYF.

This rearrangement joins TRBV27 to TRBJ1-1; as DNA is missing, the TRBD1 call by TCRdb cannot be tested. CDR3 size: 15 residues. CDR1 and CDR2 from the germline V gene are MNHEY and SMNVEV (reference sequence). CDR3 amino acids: CASSLYPQASTEAFF.

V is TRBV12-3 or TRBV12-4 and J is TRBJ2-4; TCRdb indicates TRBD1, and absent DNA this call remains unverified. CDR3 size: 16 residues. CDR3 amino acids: CASSLSGREAKNIQYF.

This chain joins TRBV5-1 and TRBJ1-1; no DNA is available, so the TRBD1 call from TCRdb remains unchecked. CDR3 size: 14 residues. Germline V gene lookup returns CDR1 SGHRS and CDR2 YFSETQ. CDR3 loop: CASGPGHMNTEAFF.

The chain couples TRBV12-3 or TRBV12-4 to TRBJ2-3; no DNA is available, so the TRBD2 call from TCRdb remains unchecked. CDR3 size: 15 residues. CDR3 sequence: CASSLGASGPDTQYF.

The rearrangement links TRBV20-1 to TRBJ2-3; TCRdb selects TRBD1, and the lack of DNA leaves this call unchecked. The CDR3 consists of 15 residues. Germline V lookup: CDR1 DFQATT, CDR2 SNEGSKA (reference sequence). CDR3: CSARAPPGNTDTQYF.

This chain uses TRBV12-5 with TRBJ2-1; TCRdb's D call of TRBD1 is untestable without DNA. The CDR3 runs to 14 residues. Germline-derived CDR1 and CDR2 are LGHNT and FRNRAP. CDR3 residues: CASGTGQGTNEQFF.

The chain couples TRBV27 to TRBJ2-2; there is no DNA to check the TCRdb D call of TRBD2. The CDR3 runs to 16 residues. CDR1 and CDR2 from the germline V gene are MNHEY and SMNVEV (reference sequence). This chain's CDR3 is CASSLWAGGMAGELFF.

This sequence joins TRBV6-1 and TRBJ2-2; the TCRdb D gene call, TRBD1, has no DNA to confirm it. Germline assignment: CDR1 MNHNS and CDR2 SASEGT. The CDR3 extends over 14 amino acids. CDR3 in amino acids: CASRYQGDTGELFF.

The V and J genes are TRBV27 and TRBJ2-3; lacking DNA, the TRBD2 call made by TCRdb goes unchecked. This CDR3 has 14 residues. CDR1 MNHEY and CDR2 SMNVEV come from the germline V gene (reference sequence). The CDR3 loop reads CASSLGGVPDTQYF.

CDR3 sequence reads: CSVFPGTDHTEAFF. V is TRBV29-1 and J is TRBJ1-1; no DNA is available, so the TRBD1 call from TCRdb remains unchecked. The CDR3 extends over 14 amino acids. CDR1 SQVTM and CDR2 ANQGSEA come from the germline V gene.